Following are 7 T cell receptor beta chains from one sample sequenced in a study of regulatory T cells in long-lasting Graves disease. Arm-PCR of CDR3 regions with iRepertoire HTBI primers generated TCR beta libraries. TCRdb reprocessed the multiplex PCR reads with MiXCR, giving one entry per CDR3 protein. Among around 400,000 distinct CDR3 sequences listed, roughly 10% were seen once. Time point of the sample: newly diagnosed GD, antithyroid drugs for less than 3 months. There was RNA extracted from PBMCs, and the TCR library was made from it. This sample also appeared in a second study, on T cells in Graves' hyperthyroidism and ophthalmopathy.

The source was peripheral blood mononuclear cells (PBMCs), collected at new diagnosis, from a patient treated with antithyroid drugs. These TCRs come from a woman aged 18 to 35 with Graves disease.

This clonotype has at least ten counts. The chain carries TRBV10-3 and TRBJ2-1, with D hard to call. This CDR3 has 13 residues. V shed 6 bases and J shed 2 bases, with 8 bases lying between them. CDR1 ENHRY and CDR2 SYGVKD come from the germline V gene. In nucleotides, the CDR3 is TGTGCCATCAGAAACGACCCCTACAATGAGCAGTTCTTC. This encodes CAIRNDPYNEQFF.

The sample holds a few counts of this clonotype. The chain has TRBV7-7 and TRBJ1-6; a weak D match, TRBD1 (6 bases). From germline, CDR1 is SSHAT and CDR2 FNYEAQ (reference sequence). The CDR3 spans 16 residues. The CDR3 coding sequence is TGTGCGCGACGGACAGCCCAGAGCTCCTATAATTCACCCCTCCACTTT. It specifies CARRTAQSSYNSPLHF.

This clonotype was seen ten or more times. The chain has TRBV27 and TRBJ1-2; TRBD1 might be the D (6 bases). The germline CDR1 and CDR2 sequences are MNHEY and SMNVEV (reference sequence). Trimming shortened V by 4 bases and J by 5 bases, and 14 bases separated the two germline ends. This CDR3 has 14 residues. DNA of the CDR3: TGTGCCAGCAGTTCCGGACAGATGACTTATGGCTACACCTTC. This gives the protein CASSSGQMTYGYTF.

This clonotype was seen a single time. V gene TRBV6-1 combines with J gene TRBJ1-5, with a tentative D call TRBD1 (6 bases). CDR3 length equals 16 residues. The germline V and J ends were trimmed by 4 bases and 0 bases, with 13 bases remaining between them. Germline CDR1 is MNHNS and CDR2 is SASEGT. CDR3 loop: CASSAPQGFSNQPQHF. In nucleotides, the CDR3 is TGTGCCAGCAGTGCACCCCAGGGGTTTAGCAATCAGCCCCAGCATTTT.

On this clonotype: One end of the junction is discordant with germline, which a read error may explain. The gene calls are TRBV20-1 and TRBJ1-2; 10 nucleotides align to TRBD1. Germline-derived CDR1 and CDR2 are DFQATT and SNEGSKA (reference sequence). The CDR3 spans 13 residues. DNA of the CDR3: TGCAGTGCCATGAGGGGGACAGGGGAGGCCCGCGCCTTC. This sequence encodes CSAMRGTGEARAF.

This clonotype was counted ten times or more. The genes are TRBV20-1 and TRBJ2-3, with D unclear. The germline V gene encodes CDR1 DFQATT and CDR2 SNEGSKA (reference sequence). Between the trimmed V and J ends, which lost 0 bases and 2 bases, there was a span of 36 bases. CDR3 length: 23 amino acids. CDR3 nucleotides: TGCAGTGCTAGAGAAGGTCTTCCTGTCGCACTTGACCGAATCCTGTGGAACACAGATACGCAGTATTTT. Residues: CSAREGLPVALDRILWNTDTQYF.

This clonotype was recorded a few times. J is TRBJ1-2 and V is TRBV27, with 8 nucleotides matching TRBD1. With 5 bases clipped from V and 7 bases from J, the junction kept 9 bases outside the gene matches. CDR1 is MNHEY and CDR2 is SMNVEV in the germline V gene (reference sequence). The CDR3 runs 14 residues. This CDR3 reads CASSDIQGARGYTF. CDR3 sequence (DNA): TGTGCCAGCAGTGATATCCAGGGGGCGCGTGGCTACACCTTC.